These T cell receptor beta chains were read from a single sample in a study of radiotherapy plus CTLA-4 blockade in lung cancer. Data came from immunoSEQ multiplex PCR; TCRdb stores just in-frame clones and leaves some out. The sample carries tens of thousands of clones, approximately 77% recorded once. Sequenced material: peripheral blood, taken from a patient treated with radiotherapy plus ipilimumab. These receptors were obtained from a human donor with non-small cell lung cancer that progressed on radiotherapy plus ipilimumab. The CDR3 runs from the conserved cysteine through the conserved F or W.

TRBV19	TRBJ1-5	CASSIDKVQPQHF
TRBV28	TRBJ1-2	CASSLGQNYGYTF
TRBV2	TRBJ1-5	CASSPSLYNQPQHF
TRBV5-1	TRBJ2-3	CASSFTGGLSTDTQYF
TRBV5-1	TRBJ2-3	CASSLGETSGGAIDTQYF
TRBV23-1	TRBJ1-1	CASSQEAGGRGNTEAFF
TRBV10-1	TRBJ2-2	CASSEWREGRTGELFF
TRBV4-2	TRBJ1-5	CASSQVLNQPQHF
TRBV9	TRBJ2-3	CASSASGGSTDTQYF
TRBV6-5	TRBJ2-3	CASSSGTRGPDTQYF
TRBV28	TRBJ1-6	CATGGGGYNSPLHF
TRBV4-3	TRBJ2-1	CASSQRGGDDEQFF
TRBV28	TRBJ2-2	CASSLIQAGGGELFF
TRBV30	TRBJ2-7	CAWSTSGTGGGYEQYF
TRBV21-1	TRBJ2-1	CASERRLDEQFF
TRBV29-1	TRBJ1-2	CSVRSGDGYTF
TRBV15	TRBJ2-3	CATSRDLRDTQYF
TRBV7-9	TRBJ2-5	CASRQRVEETQYF
TRBV7-6	TRBJ2-7	CASSPRLQAYEQYF
TRBV2	TRBJ2-2	CASSETENTGELFF
TRBV19	TRBJ1-2	CASSIDQRSPTAGYTF
TRBV6-6	TRBJ1-1	CASSYQNTEAFF
TRBV15	TRBJ1-1	CATSSDGGNTEAFF
TRBV7-3	TRBJ1-2	CAGSPTGLEGYTF
TRBV5-1	TRBJ2-4	CASSPGQDRAKNIQYF
TRBV7-9	TRBJ2-5	CASRQGQETQYF
TRBV6-1	TRBJ1-1	CASSRQGDIMAEAFF
TRBV28	TRBJ2-7	CASSLRGTNEQYF